This T cell receptor beta chain stems from a study of cytomegalovirus exposure and HLA in healthy donors. PCR used 60 Vbeta primers and 13 Jbeta primers. TCRdb keeps only in-frame clones here, not all; method: immunoSEQ multiplex PCR. The sample yields 190,000 or so clones, around 83% seen once. Trimming removed 7 bases at V and 1 base at J, with 12 bases between. The CDR3 totals 14 residues. CDR1 and CDR2 from the germline V gene are MNHEY and SVGAGI. The sequencing input was PBMCs. This sequence joins TRBV6-5 and TRBJ2-3, with D perhaps TRBD2 (5 bases). The TCR originated in a man aged 50 or older in good health and CMV-seronegative. DNA of the CDR3: TGTGCCAGCAAATCAGGTAGCGGCACAGATACGCAGTATTTT. This sequence encodes CASKSGSGTDTQYF.